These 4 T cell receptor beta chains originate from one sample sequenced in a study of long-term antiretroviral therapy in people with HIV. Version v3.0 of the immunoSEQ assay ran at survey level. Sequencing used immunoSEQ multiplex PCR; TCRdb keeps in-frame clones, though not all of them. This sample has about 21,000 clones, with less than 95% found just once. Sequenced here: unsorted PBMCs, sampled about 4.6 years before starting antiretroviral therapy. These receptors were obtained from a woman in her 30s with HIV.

DNA for the CDR3: TGTGCCAGCGGAATCTTCTCTGGGGCCAACGTCCTGACTTTC. Translation: CASGIFSGANVLTF. The chain joins TRBV7-8 to TRBJ2-6; the D is unclear. The CDR3 covers 14 residues. Trimming cost V 8 bases and J 0 bases, with 8 bases left between them. CDR1 and CDR2 from the germline V gene are SGHVS and FQNEAQ.

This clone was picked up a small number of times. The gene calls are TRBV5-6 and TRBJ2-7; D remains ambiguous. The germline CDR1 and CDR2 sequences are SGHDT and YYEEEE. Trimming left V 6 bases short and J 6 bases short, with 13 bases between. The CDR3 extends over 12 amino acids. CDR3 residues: CASKWGDGEQYF. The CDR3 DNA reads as TGTGCCAGCAAATGGGGTGACGGCGAGCAGTACTTC.

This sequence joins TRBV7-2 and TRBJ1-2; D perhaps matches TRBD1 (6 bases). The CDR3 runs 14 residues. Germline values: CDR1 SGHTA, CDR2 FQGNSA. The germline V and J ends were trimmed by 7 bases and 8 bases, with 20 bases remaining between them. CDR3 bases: TGTGCCAGCACCCATAAGGAACAGGGATGGGGCTACACCTTC. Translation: CASTHKEQGWGYTF.

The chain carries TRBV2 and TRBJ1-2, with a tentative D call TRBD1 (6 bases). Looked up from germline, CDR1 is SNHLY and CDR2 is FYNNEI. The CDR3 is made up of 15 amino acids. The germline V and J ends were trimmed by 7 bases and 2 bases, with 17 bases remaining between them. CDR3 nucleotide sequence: TGTGCCAGCATTCCCGGAGACAGGCGAAACTATGGCTACACCTTC. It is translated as CASIPGDRRNYGYTF.